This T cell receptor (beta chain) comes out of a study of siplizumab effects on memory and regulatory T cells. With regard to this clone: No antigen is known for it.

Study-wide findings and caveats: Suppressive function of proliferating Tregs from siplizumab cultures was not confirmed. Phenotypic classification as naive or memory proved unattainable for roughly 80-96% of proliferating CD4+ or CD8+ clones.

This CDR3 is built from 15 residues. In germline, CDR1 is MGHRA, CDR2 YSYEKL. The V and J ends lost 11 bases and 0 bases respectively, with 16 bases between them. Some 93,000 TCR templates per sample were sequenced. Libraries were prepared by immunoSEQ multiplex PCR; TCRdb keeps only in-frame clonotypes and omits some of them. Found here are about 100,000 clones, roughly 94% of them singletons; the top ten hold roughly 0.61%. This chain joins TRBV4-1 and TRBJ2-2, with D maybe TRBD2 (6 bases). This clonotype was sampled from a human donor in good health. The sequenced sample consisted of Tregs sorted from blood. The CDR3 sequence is CAYQWRGANTGELFF. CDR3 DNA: TGCGCCTACCAATGGAGGGGCGCGAACACCGGGGAGCTGTTTTTT.